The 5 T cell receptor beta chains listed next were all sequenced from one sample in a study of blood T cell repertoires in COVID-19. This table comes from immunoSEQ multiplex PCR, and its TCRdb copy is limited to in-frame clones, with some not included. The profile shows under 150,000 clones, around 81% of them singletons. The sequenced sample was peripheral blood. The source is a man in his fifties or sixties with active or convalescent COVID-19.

The CDR3 bases are TGTGCCAGCAGCTCAATGACTAGCGGGAAAAGCACCGGGGAGCTGTTTTTT. Protein: CASSSMTSGKSTGELFF. V and J are TRBV7-3 and TRBJ2-2, with 11 bases that match TRBD2. This CDR3 region has 17 residues. The germline V gene encodes CDR1 SGHTA and CDR2 FQGTGA. Trimming removed 4 bases from V and 4 bases from J; junction bases left unmatched: 8.

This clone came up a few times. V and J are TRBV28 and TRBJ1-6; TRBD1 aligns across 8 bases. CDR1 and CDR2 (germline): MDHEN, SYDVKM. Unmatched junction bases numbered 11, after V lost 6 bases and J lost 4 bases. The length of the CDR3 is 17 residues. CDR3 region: CASSLYTTGEYNSPLHF. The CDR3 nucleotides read TGTGCCAGCAGCCTATATACGACAGGGGAGTATAATTCACCCCTCCACTTT.

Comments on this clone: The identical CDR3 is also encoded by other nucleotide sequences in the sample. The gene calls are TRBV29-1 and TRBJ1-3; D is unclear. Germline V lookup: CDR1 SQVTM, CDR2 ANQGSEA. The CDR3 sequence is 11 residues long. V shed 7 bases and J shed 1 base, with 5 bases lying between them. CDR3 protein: CSARSGNTIYF. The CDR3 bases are TGCAGCGCCAGATCTGGAAACACCATATATTTT.

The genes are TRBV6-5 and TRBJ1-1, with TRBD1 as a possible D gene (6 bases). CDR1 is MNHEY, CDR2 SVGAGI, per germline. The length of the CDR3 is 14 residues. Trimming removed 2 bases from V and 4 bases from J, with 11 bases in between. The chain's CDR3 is CASSYGRGITEAFF. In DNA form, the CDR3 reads TGTGCCAGCAGTTACGGCAGGGGTATCACTGAAGCTTTCTTT.

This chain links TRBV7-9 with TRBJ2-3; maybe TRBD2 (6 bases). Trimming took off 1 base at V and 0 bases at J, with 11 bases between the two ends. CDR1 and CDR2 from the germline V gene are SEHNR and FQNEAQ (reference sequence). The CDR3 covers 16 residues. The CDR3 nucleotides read TGTGCCAGCAGCTTAGAGGGGACTTCTAGCACAGATACGCAGTATTTT. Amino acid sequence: CASSLEGTSSTDTQYF.